This T cell receptor beta chain is drawn from a study of CD8 T cells in ankylosing spondylitis. Whole-study results and caveats: A TCR beta motif of eight or nine highly homologous variants seemed to mark ankylosing spondylitis blood. Clones linked to disease, bearing a CD8+ phenotype, were relatively rare in peripheral blood. Earlier literature documents some of the motif variants in reactive arthritis synovial fluid and blood.

Trimming left V 3 bases short and J 8 bases short, with 17 bases between. The CDR3 consists of 14 residues. The germline V gene has CDR1 DFQATT and CDR2 SNEGSKA (reference sequence). The table lists this clonotype with many counts. Its antigen is not known. It was by quantitative 5'-RACE with molecular barcodes that TCR beta libraries were made. TCRdb re-called the 5' RACE reads with MiXCR, one entry per CDR3 protein. The table includes under 250,000 distinct CDR3 sequences, about 10% detected once. This chain connects TRBV20-1 to TRBJ2-1; perhaps D is TRBD1 or TRBD2 (7 bases each). The sample consisted of blood, either unsorted or a sorted T cell fraction (not recorded which). The TCR comes from a male donor with ankylosing spondylitis or in good health (not recorded which). The DNA for the CDR3 is TGCAGTGCTAGCGCAGGGGGGACTACGGATGAGCAGTTCTTC. Encoded protein: CSASAGGTTDEQFF.